The 16 T cell receptor beta chains in this list originate from one sample, sequenced in a study of Ad26.COV2.S vaccination and SARS-CoV-2 variants. Treatment here: some 20 received Ad26.COV2.S at low or high dose, single or two shots; several received placebo; per-sample allocation not given. Samples were taken on day 63 after the first vaccine or placebo injection. The protocol was immunoSEQ multiplex PCR, while the TCRdb copy is restricted to in-frame clones and leaves out a portion. The sample comprises approximately 410,000 clones, around 93% of which are singletons, and about 1.7% rests with the top ten. Sequenced here: peripheral blood, sampled in a trial of Ad26.COV2.S vaccine versus placebo. The receptors here all came from a person aged 18 to 65 who received the Ad26.COV2.S COVID-19 vaccine or a placebo.

The chain has TRBV28 and TRBJ2-7; 7 positions match TRBD1. With V trimmed by 3 bases and J by 5 bases, 7 bases remained unmatched. The CDR3 is 14 amino acids. Per the germline V gene, CDR1 is MDHEN and CDR2 is SYDVKM. CDR3 DNA: TGTGCCAGCAGTTTCGACCAGGGGGAACACGAGCAGTACTTC. It yields the protein CASSFDQGEHEQYF.

This chain links TRBV7-2 with TRBJ1-2, with a possible D match to TRBD1 (5 bases). V lost 1 base and J 4 bases, leaving 10 bases between the germline ends. The CDR3 has 14 amino acids. Germline assignment: CDR1 SGHTA and CDR2 FQGNSA. This chain's CDR3 is CASSLGQLPYGYTF. The CDR3, as DNA: TGTGCCAGCAGCTTAGGACAGCTACCCTATGGCTACACCTTC.

The rearrangement uses TRBV11-2 and TRBJ2-5, with D uncertain. Germline CDR1 SGHAT, CDR2 FQNNGV. V dropped 2 bases and J dropped 3 bases, with 7 bases sitting between them. The CDR3 loop spans 13 amino acids. The CDR3 DNA is TGTGCCAGCAGCTTATGGCCAGAAGAGACCCAGTACTTC. It yields the protein CASSLWPEETQYF.

This chain uses TRBV19 with TRBJ1-3; TRBD1 matches 10 bases. CDR1 is LNHDA and CDR2 is SQIVND in the germline V gene (reference sequence). The CDR3 totals 15 residues. V shed 5 bases and J 0 bases; nucleotides not matched to a gene: 1. CDR3 sequence reads: CASSRDRGSGNTIYF. CDR3 DNA sequence: TGTGCCAGTAGTCGGGACAGGGGCTCTGGAAACACCATATATTTT.

The chain couples TRBV2 to TRBJ1-5; D remains ambiguous. V was cut by 4 bases and J by 3 bases, with 10 bases left in between. Germline loops: CDR1 SNHLY, CDR2 FYNNEI. This CDR3 comprises 14 residues. The CDR3 region has the DNA TGTGCCAGCAGTGCGTGGAGCTCCAATCAGCCCCAGCATTTT. Protein product: CASSAWSSNQPQHF.

The V gene is TRBV5-5, the J gene TRBJ2-1; no clear D gene. The germline V and J ends were trimmed by 0 bases and 1 base, with 11 bases remaining between them. The length of the CDR3 is 16 residues. Germline V gene data show CDR1 as SGHKS and CDR2 as YYEKEE (reference sequence). This CDR3 is CASSLGSVGSYNEQFF. The CDR3 DNA follows: TGTGCCAGCAGCTTGGGGAGCGTTGGGTCCTACAATGAGCAGTTCTTC.

This clone was recorded at least ten times. J is TRBJ1-5 and V is TRBV19; 7 bases are a match to TRBD1. Germline V CDR1 and CDR2: LNHDA, SQIVND (reference sequence). After removal of 8 bases from V and 6 bases from J, the junction contained 13 bases not matched to a gene. The CDR3 is 15 amino acids. CDR3 region: CASLLRQGLGQPQHF. The CDR3 nucleotides are TGTGCCAGTCTACTCAGACAGGGCTTAGGTCAGCCCCAGCATTTT.

The rearrangement uses TRBV7-9 and TRBJ1-2, with 7 bases that match TRBD1. Germline loops: CDR1 SEHNR, CDR2 FQNEAQ (reference sequence). The junction had 4 bases not matched to a gene; V was cut back by 5 bases and J by 7 bases. The CDR3 sequence is 12 residues long. The CDR3 is CASSPGQAGYTF. The CDR3 bases are TGTGCCAGCAGCCCCGGACAGGCTGGCTACACCTTC.

This clone was counted only a few times. J is TRBJ1-2 and V is TRBV7-9; D perhaps matches TRBD1 (6 bases). In germline, CDR1 is SEHNR, CDR2 FQNEAQ (reference sequence). The length of the CDR3 is 14 residues. Trimming removed 5 bases from V and 7 bases from J, with 17 bases in between. Here the CDR3 reads CASSRASGAGGYTF. The DNA of the CDR3 is TGTGCCAGCAGCCGAGCCTCAGGGGCTGGTGGCTACACCTTC. Variable domain in full (rest from reference TRBV7-9 and TRBJ1-2): DTGVSQNPRHKITKRGQNVTFRCDPISEHNRLYWYRQTLGQGPEFLTYFQNEAQLEKSRLLSDRFSAERPKGSFSTLEIQRTEQGDSAMYLCASSRASGAGGYTFGSGTRLTVV.

This clone was found once. V and J are TRBV7-8 and TRBJ1-1; maybe TRBD1 (5 bases). Germline V gene data show CDR1 as SGHVS and CDR2 as FQNEAQ. The V end was cut by 8 bases, the J end by 8 bases, with 15 bases between. The CDR3 is made up of 12 amino acids. The CDR3 sequence: CASGPVGGEAFF. CDR3 coding DNA: TGTGCCAGCGGACCCGTCGGGGGGGAAGCTTTCTTT. Filled out from reference TRBV7-8 and TRBJ1-1, the complete variable domain reads GAGVSQSPRYKVAKRGQDVALRCDPISGHVSLFWYQQALGQGPEFLTYFQNEAQLDKSGLPSDRFFAERPEGSVSTLKIQRTQQEDSAVYLCASGPVGGEAFFGQGTRLTVV.

There are a few counts of this clone. The chain employs TRBV7-2 and TRBJ1-3; 9 positions agree with TRBD1. CDR1 and CDR2 from the germline V gene are SGHTA and FQGNSA. The length of the CDR3 is 16 residues. With V trimmed by 1 base and J by 4 bases, 5 bases remained unmatched. The CDR3 DNA sequence: TGTGCCAGCAGCTTAGTCGGGACAGGGTTCGGAAACACCATATATTTT. It is translated as CASSLVGTGFGNTIYF.

The V gene is TRBV7-2, the J gene TRBJ2-7; unclear D gene. This CDR3 has 14 amino acids. Germline-derived CDR1 and CDR2 are SGHTA and FQGNSA. Trimming took 4 bases from V and 2 from J, leaving 12 bases between them. The CDR3 DNA reads TGTGCCAGCAGCTCCGGCCGCGCAACCTACGAGCAGTACTTC. This encodes CASSSGRATYEQYF.

This chain connects TRBV19 to TRBJ2-5, with a possible D match to TRBD1 (5 bases). V was shortened by 3 bases and J by 3 bases, with 8 bases between the two germline ends. Looked up from germline, CDR1 is LNHDA and CDR2 is SQIVND (reference sequence). This CDR3 has 13 amino acids. The CDR3 nucleotides read TGTGCCAGTAGTATCTCACAGGAAGAGACCCAGTACTTC. Protein sequence: CASSISQEETQYF.

This sequence joins TRBV19 and TRBJ2-1; D uncertain. V lost 4 bases and J lost 7, with 17 bases in between. Looked up from germline, CDR1 is LNHDA and CDR2 is SQIVND (reference sequence). The CDR3 covers 15 residues. The CDR3 region has the DNA TGTGCCAGTAGTAGTCAACTCCCTCCATTAAATGAGCAGTTCTTC. This sequence encodes CASSSQLPPLNEQFF.

The chain couples TRBV28 to TRBJ2-2; D uncertain. The CDR3 sequence is 13 residues long. The V gene's germline CDR1 is MDHEN and CDR2 SYDVKM. The ends were cut back, 3 bases at V and 1 base at J, with 3 bases in the middle. The CDR3 loop is CASSFVNTGELFF. For the CDR3, the DNA is TGTGCCAGCAGTTTTGTGAACACCGGGGAGCTGTTTTTT.

V gene TRBV7-2 combines with J gene TRBJ2-3; D gene uncertain. V dropped 5 bases and J dropped 7 bases, with 16 bases sitting between them. CDR1 is SGHTA and CDR2 is FQGNSA in the germline V gene. The CDR3 runs 14 residues. As DNA, the CDR3 is TGTGCCAGCAGCCCCCCGGGCGGATGGTATACGCAGTATTTT. Amino acid sequence: CASSPPGGWYTQYF.